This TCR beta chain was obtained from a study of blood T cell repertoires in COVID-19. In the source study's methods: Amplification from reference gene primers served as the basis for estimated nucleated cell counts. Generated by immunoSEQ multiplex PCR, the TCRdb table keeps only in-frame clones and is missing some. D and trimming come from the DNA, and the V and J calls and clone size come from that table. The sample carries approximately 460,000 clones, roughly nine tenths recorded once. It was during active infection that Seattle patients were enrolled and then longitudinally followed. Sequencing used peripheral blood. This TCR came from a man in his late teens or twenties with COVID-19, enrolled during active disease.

The CDR3 reads CASSEGTAVSYGYTF. Written as DNA, the CDR3 is TGTGCCAGCAGTGAAGGGACAGCTGTGTCCTATGGCTACACCTTC. V usage is TRBV6-1 and J usage is TRBJ1-2; the D gene is possibly TRBD1 (6 bases). V was pared by 1 base and J by 4 bases, with 13 bases between. The germline V gene has CDR1 MNHNS and CDR2 SASEGT. This CDR3 contains 15 residues.